The rows below give T cell receptor beta chains drawn from one sample of a study of shared clonotypes between healthy human individuals. Sequenced by immunoSEQ multiplex PCR; TCRdb stores in-frame clones only, minus some. The sample consists of 2 million to 3 million clones, roughly 93% of them appearing once. The sequenced sample was naive CD4+ T cells from PBMCs. The receptors come from a man aged 18 to 29 in good health. Some clones in this sample may be carry-over from other donors' samples. The CDR3 runs from the conserved cysteine through the conserved F or W. Each record gives: CDR3 protein, CDR3 DNA, clone size, V gene, D gene, J gene. D genes are given only for firm matches. Some rows mark clone size as missing; the rest say once, few, many or name a class of expanded clone.

CDR3 protein: CASSLEGQGEKTGELFF
CDR3 DNA: TGTGCCAGCAGCTTGGAGGGACAGGGGGAAAAAACCGGGGAGCTGTTTTTT
clone size: NA
V gene: TRBV5-5
D gene: TRBD1
J gene: TRBJ2-2

CDR3 protein: CASSYRGLNYGYTF
CDR3 DNA: TGTGCCAGCAGTTACAGGGGCCTTAACTATGGCTACACCTTC
clone size: once
V gene: TRBV6-5
D gene: NA
J gene: TRBJ1-2

CDR3 protein: CASSFQTSGGELFF
CDR3 DNA: TGCGCCAGCAGCTTTCAGACTAGCGGCGGGGAGCTGTTTTTT
clone size: NA
V gene: TRBV5-1
D gene: TRBD2
J gene: TRBJ2-2

CDR3 protein: CAISESPGQAGPGNTIYF
CDR3 DNA: TGTGCCATCAGTGAGTCCCCGGGCCAGGCGGGACCTGGAAACACCATATATTTT
clone size: NA
V gene: TRBV10-3
D gene: NA
J gene: TRBJ1-3

CDR3 protein: CSGASVTGVTEAFF
CDR3 DNA: TGCAGCGGGGCCTCGGTAACAGGGGTGACTGAAGCTTTCTTT
clone size: few
V gene: TRBV29-1
D gene: TRBD1
J gene: TRBJ1-1

CDR3 protein: CASSIRGGYTF
CDR3 DNA: TGTGCCAGTAGTATCAGGGGTGGCTACACCTTC
clone size: NA
V gene: TRBV19
D gene: NA
J gene: TRBJ1-2

CDR3 protein: CASSNLPGTGGAYTF
CDR3 DNA: TGTGCCAGTAGTAACCTCCCCGGGACAGGGGGCGCCTACACCTTC
clone size: NA
V gene: TRBV19
D gene: TRBD1
J gene: TRBJ1-2

CDR3 protein: CASGHPKGVQYF
CDR3 DNA: TGTGCTAGTGGGCACCCCAAGGGGGTGCAGTACTTC
clone size: NA
V gene: TRBV12-5
D gene: NA
J gene: TRBJ2-7

CDR3 protein: CASSPLLEPQHF
CDR3 DNA: TGTGCCAGCAGTCCCCTCCTTGAGCCCCAGCATTTT
clone size: once
V gene: TRBV28
D gene: NA
J gene: TRBJ1-5

CDR3 protein: CASSPRFEGGSSYNEQFF
CDR3 DNA: TGCGCCAGCAGCCCACGGTTCGAAGGCGGGAGCTCCTACAATGAGCAGTTCTTC
clone size: many
V gene: TRBV4-1
D gene: TRBD2
J gene: TRBJ2-1

CDR3 protein: CASSTLGRGGTEAFF
CDR3 DNA: TGTGCCAGCAGCACCCTCGGGAGGGGTGGTACTGAAGCTTTCTTT
clone size: NA
V gene: TRBV7-2
D gene: NA
J gene: TRBJ1-1

CDR3 protein: CASSDRTSGRGRAGELFF
CDR3 DNA: TGTGCCAGCAGTGACCGGACTAGCGGGAGGGGTCGCGCCGGGGAGCTGTTTTTT
clone size: NA
V gene: TRBV6-1
D gene: TRBD2
J gene: TRBJ2-2

CDR3 protein: CASSPLSYEQYF
CDR3 DNA: TGTGCCAGCAGCCCTCTCTCCTACGAGCAGTACTTC
clone size: NA
V gene: TRBV11-2
D gene: NA
J gene: TRBJ2-7

CDR3 protein: CASSLGQDRAGEQYF
CDR3 DNA: TGTGCCAGCAGCTTAGGCCAGGACAGGGCGGGCGAGCAGTACTTC
clone size: NA
V gene: TRBV7-9
D gene: TRBD1
J gene: TRBJ2-7

CDR3 protein: CASTFGGYNEQFF
CDR3 DNA: TGTGCCAGCACGTTCGGGGGCTACAATGAGCAGTTCTTC
clone size: NA
V gene: TRBV6-1
D gene: NA
J gene: TRBJ2-1

CDR3 protein: CASSLGIRTANTGELFF
CDR3 DNA: TGTGCCAGCAGTTTAGGTATTCGGACAGCTAACACCGGGGAGCTGTTTTTT
clone size: NA
V gene: TRBV7-9
D gene: NA
J gene: TRBJ2-2

CDR3 protein: CASSYGGSSSYEQYF
CDR3 DNA: TGTGCCAGCAGTTATGGGGGGTCCAGCTCCTACGAGCAGTACTTC
clone size: NA
V gene: TRBV28
D gene: NA
J gene: TRBJ2-7

CDR3 protein: CASSLDRTPFFTDTQYF
CDR3 DNA: TGTGCCAGCAGCTTAGACAGGACCCCGTTCTTCACAGATACGCAGTATTTT
clone size: NA
V gene: TRBV7-9
D gene: NA
J gene: TRBJ2-3

CDR3 protein: CASRTGAGTEAFF
CDR3 DNA: TGCGCCAGCCGGACAGGGGCCGGGACTGAGGCTTTCTTT
clone size: NA
V gene: TRBV5-1
D gene: TRBD1
J gene: TRBJ1-1

CDR3 protein: CASSFQGPGGNTIYF
CDR3 DNA: TGTGCCAGCAGCTTTCAGGGGCCTGGGGGAAACACCATATATTTT
clone size: NA
V gene: TRBV5-4
D gene: NA
J gene: TRBJ1-3

CDR3 protein: CASTWTGNGYTF
CDR3 DNA: TGTGCCAGCACCTGGACAGGGAACGGCTACACCTTC
clone size: few
V gene: TRBV2
D gene: TRBD1
J gene: TRBJ1-2

CDR3 protein: CASSGGFPRQYTGELFF
CDR3 DNA: TGTGCCAGCAGTGGTGGGTTTCCTAGACAGTACACCGGGGAGCTGTTTTTT
clone size: NA
V gene: TRBV28
D gene: NA
J gene: TRBJ2-2

CDR3 protein: CASSLGLAGGISEQFF
CDR3 DNA: TGTGCCAGCAGCTTAGGACTAGCGGGAGGGATCAGTGAGCAGTTCTTC
clone size: NA
V gene: TRBV11-2
D gene: TRBD2
J gene: TRBJ2-1

CDR3 protein: CASSVDNLETQYF
CDR3 DNA: TGTGCCAGCAGCGTGGACAATCTGGAGACCCAGTACTTC
clone size: once
V gene: TRBV9
D gene: NA
J gene: TRBJ2-5

CDR3 protein: CASSLDFTDTQYF
CDR3 DNA: TGTGCCAGCAGCTTAGACTTCACAGATACGCAGTATTTT
clone size: NA
V gene: TRBV7-2
D gene: NA
J gene: TRBJ2-3

CDR3 protein: CASNLAGPRTDTQYF
CDR3 DNA: TGTGCCAGCAATCTCGCAGGGCCGAGGACAGATACGCAGTATTTT
clone size: NA
V gene: TRBV6-1
D gene: NA
J gene: TRBJ2-3

CDR3 protein: CASSVAPGRVLETQYF
CDR3 DNA: TGTGCCAGCAGCGTAGCTCCAGGGAGGGTTCTAGAGACCCAGTACTTC
clone size: NA
V gene: TRBV9
D gene: TRBD2
J gene: TRBJ2-5

CDR3 protein: CASSFDRELDTQYF
CDR3 DNA: TGTGCCAGCAGTTTTGACAGGGAGCTGGATACGCAGTATTTT
clone size: once
V gene: TRBV28
D gene: TRBD1
J gene: TRBJ2-3

CDR3 protein: CASSPEGGENEKLFF
CDR3 DNA: TGTGCCAGCAGCCCGGAGGGGGGGGAGAATGAAAAACTGTTTTTT
clone size: NA
V gene: TRBV7-2
D gene: NA
J gene: TRBJ1-4